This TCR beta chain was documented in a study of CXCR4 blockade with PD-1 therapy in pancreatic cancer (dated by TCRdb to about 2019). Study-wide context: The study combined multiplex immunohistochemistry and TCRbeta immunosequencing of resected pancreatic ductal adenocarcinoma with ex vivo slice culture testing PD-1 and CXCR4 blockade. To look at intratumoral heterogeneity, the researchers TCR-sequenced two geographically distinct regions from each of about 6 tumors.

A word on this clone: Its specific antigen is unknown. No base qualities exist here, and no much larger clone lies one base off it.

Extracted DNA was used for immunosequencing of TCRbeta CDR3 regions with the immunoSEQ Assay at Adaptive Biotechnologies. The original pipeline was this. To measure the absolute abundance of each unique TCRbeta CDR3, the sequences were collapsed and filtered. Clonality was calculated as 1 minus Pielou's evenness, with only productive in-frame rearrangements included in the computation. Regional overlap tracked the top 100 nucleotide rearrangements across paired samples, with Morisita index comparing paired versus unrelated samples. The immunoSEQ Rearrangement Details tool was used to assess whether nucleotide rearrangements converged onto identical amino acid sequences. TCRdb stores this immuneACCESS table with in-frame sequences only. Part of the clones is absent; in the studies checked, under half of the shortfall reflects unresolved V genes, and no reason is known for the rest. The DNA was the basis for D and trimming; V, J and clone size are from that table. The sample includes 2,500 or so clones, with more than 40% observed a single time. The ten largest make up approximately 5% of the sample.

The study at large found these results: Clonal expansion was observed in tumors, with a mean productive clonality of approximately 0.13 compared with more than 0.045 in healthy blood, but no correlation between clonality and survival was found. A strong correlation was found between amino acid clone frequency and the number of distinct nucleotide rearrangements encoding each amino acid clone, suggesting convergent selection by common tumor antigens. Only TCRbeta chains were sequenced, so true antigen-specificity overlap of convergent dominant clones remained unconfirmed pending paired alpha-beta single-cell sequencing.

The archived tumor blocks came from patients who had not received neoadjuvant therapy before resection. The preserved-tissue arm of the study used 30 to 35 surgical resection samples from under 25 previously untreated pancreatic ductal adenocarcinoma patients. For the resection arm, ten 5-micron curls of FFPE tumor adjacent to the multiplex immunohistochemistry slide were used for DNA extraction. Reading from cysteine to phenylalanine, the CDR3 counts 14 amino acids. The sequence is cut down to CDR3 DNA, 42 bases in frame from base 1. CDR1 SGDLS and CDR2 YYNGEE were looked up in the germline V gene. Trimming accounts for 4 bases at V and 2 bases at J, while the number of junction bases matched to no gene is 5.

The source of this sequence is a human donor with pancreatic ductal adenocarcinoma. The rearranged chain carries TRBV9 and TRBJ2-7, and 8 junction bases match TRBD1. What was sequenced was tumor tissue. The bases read TGTGCCAGCAGCTTTCAGACAGGGGCCTACGAGCAGTACTTC. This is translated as CASSFQTGAYEQYF. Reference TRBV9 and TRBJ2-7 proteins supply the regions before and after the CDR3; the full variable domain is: DSGVTQTPKHLITATGQRVTLRCSPRSGDLSVYWYQQSLDQGLQFLIQYYNGEERAKGNILERFSAQQFPDLHSELNLSSLELGDSALYFCASSFQTGAYEQYFGPGTRLTVT.